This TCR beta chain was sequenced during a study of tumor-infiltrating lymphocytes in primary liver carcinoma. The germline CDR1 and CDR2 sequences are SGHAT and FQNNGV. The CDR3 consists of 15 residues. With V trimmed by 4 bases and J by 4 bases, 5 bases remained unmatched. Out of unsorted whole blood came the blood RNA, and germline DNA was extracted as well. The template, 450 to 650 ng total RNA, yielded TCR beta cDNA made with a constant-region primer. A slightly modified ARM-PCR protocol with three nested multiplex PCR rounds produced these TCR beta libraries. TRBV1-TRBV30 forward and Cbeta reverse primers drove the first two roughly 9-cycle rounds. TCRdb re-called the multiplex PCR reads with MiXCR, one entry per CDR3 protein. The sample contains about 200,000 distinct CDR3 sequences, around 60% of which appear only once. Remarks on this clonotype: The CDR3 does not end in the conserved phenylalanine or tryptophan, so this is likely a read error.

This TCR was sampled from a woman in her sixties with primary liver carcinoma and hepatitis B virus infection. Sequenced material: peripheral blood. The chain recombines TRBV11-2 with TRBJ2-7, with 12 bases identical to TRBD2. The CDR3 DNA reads TGTGCCAGCAGCTCATGGACTAGCGGGAAATACGAGCAGTACATC. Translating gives CASSSWTSGKYEQYI.